These 2 T cell receptor beta chains were all obtained from the same sample, sequenced in a study of vaccination effects on CD4 cells after COVID-19. Their cognate antigens are unknown. Sequencing was preceded by expansion of antigen-specific CD4+ T cells with viral peptide pools in the ViraFEST assay. Isolating CD4+ T cells followed less than 12 days of culture. Subjects were given two BNT162b2 or mRNA-1273 vaccine doses. Assay used: immunoSEQ multiplex PCR; TCRdb lists only in-frame clones, some missing. This table has around 20,000 clones, 65% to 85% appearing once. Sequencing was performed on CD4+ T cells from PBMCs cultured with HCoV-229E spike peptides, taken after COVID-19 vaccination. The receptors come from a human donor who received a COVID-19 vaccine.

The table lists this clone with a count of one. CDR3 nucleotide sequence: TGTGCCAGCAAACCCTCGGGCGCTTCAGATACGCAGTATTTT. Residues: CASKPSGASDTQYF. J is TRBJ2-3 and V is TRBV11-3; D gene uncertain. The CDR3 contains 14 residues. Trimming stripped 7 bases from V and 4 bases from J, with 15 bases between. Germline CDR1 is SGHNT and CDR2 is YENEEA.

This chain links TRBV7-9 with TRBJ2-5; D is unclear. This CDR3 has 12 residues. Germline V CDR1 and CDR2: SEHNR, FQNEAQ (reference sequence). Trimming removed 1 base from V and 5 bases from J, with 5 bases in between. CDR3 amino acids: CASSLEVETQYF. As DNA, the CDR3 is TGTGCCAGCAGCTTAGAGGTGGAGACCCAGTACTTC.